The sample holds many counts of the clone carrying this T cell receptor (beta chain). The source of the sample is a study of blood T cell repertoires in COVID-19. Study-wide context: In each case, the material was cDNA or gDNA derived from T cells, B-cell-depleted T cells, or PBMCs.

CDR1 and CDR2 (germline): LNHDA, SQIVND (reference sequence). This CDR3 has 14 amino acids. J was trimmed by 10 bases and V by 2 bases; bases with no gene match: 8. TCRdb's copy holds only in-frame clones and misses some; the assay was immunoSEQ multiplex PCR. The sample includes around 130,000 clones, approximately 82% of them seen just once. The specimen sequenced was peripheral blood. The sequence was collected from a middle-aged man with active or convalescent COVID-19. The chain carries TRBV19 and TRBJ2-1; 7 nucleotides align to TRBD2. For the CDR3, the DNA is TGTGCCAGTAGTATACGCTACGGGGGGTACGAGCAGTTCTTC. As protein: CASSIRYGGYEQFF.